The sequence of this T cell receptor beta chain was determined in a study of blood T cell repertoires in COVID-19 (dated by TCRdb to 2020 to 2021). At the level of the whole study: Samples covering the acute and convalescent phases of COVID-19 were provided by collaborators in the United States, Italy and Spain. The prospective study material was composed of cDNA or gDNA derived from T cells, B-cell-depleted T cells, or PBMCs. Subjects who had been exposed to COVID-19, were actively infected with it, or had recovered from it provided the deeply sampled blood TCRbeta repertoires that made up the dataset. The repertoires were made available in a free public database intended to serve as a resource for research on the immune response to SARS-CoV-2. Samples were obtained from the ongoing ImmuneRACE study (first 160 participants) and from 1,200 or so subjects provided by 6 global collaborators. Sample metadata almost always included a de-identified subject ID, COVID-19 status, age in years and sex. HLA class I and class II types, where available, came from metadata supplied by the sample provider rather than from assay-based typing.

Turning to this clone: Which antigen it targets is not known. Base qualities are not at hand, and no much larger clone is one base apart.

The collaborating institutions used their own protocols to collect whole blood in K2EDTA tubes. For TCRbeta analysis, collaborator samples were shipped as frozen whole blood, as isolated PBMCs, or as DNA extracted from either sample type. TCRbeta CDR3 regions were amplified from genomic DNA by means of the immunoSEQ Assay, a bias-controlled multiplex PCR. Concerning the study's data processing: The number of nucleated cells in each sample was estimated by amplification of reference gene primers within the assay. Sequence reads were collapsed and filtered to measure the absolute abundance of every unique TCRbeta CDR3 rearrangement. For each sample, productive Simpson clonality was calculated as the square root of Simpson's diversity index over productive rearrangements. What TCRdb holds here is the immuneACCESS table cut down to in-frame rearrangements. Part of the clones is not present; checked against another copy, under half of the missing clones reflect an unresolved V gene, and the others are unexplained. V, J and clone size derive from that table, while D and trimming were established from the DNA sequence. The sample data list about 320,000 clones, and 85% of these were observed just once. The ten largest account for more than 6% of the sample.

General findings and caveats noted by the study authors: How much clinical and demographic metadata was included differed by source and by participant, and the metadata was provided uncurated.

Here V drops 4 bases and J drops 11 bases, and the junction holds 4 bases not matched to any gene. The CDR3 runs 13 amino acids, cysteine and phenylalanine included. The DNA shown is the 39-base CDR3, in frame from base 1. The CDR1 and CDR2 encoded by the germline V gene are SGHVS and FQNEAQ. The receptor chain draws on TRBV7-8 and TRBJ1-6; TRBD1 fits 8 bases in the junction. Sample: peripheral blood. The receptor comes from a human donor in a cohort sampled during active COVID-19. Here is the DNA: TGTGCCAGCAGCTCAAGGACAGGGCCACCCCTCCACTTT. It encodes CASSSRTGPPLHF.